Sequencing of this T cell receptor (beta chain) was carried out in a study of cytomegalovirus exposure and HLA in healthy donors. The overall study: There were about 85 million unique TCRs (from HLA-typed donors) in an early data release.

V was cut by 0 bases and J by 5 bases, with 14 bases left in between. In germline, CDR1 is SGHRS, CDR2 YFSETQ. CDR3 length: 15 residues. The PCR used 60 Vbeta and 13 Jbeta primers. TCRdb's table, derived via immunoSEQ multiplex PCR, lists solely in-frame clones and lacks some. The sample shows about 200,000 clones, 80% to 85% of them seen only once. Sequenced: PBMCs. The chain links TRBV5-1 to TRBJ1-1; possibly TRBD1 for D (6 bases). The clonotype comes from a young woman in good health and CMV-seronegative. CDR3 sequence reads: CASSLDPGDETEAFF. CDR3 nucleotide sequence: TGCGCCAGCAGCTTGGACCCAGGGGATGAGACTGAAGCTTTCTTT.